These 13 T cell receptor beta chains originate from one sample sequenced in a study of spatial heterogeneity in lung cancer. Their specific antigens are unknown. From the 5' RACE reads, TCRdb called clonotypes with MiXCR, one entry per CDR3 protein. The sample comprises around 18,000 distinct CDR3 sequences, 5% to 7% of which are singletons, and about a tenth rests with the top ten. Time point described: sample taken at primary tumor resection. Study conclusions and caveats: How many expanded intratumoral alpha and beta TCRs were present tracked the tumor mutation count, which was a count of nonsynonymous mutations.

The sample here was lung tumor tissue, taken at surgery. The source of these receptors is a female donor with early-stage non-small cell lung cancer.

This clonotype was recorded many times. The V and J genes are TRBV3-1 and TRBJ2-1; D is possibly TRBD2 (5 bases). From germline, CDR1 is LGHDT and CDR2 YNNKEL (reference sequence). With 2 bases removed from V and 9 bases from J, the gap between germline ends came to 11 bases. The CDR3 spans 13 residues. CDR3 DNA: TGTGCCAGCAGCCAACGGGAAAGGGCTGAGCAGTTCTTC. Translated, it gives CASSQRERAEQFF.

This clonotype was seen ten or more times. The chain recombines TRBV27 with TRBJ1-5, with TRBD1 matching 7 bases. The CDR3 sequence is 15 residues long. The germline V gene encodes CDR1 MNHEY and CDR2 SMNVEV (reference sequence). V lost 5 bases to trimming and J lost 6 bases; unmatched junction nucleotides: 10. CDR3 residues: CASSRQGSSGQPQHF. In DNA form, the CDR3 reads TGTGCCAGCAGTCGACAGGGTAGCTCGGGTCAGCCCCAGCATTTT.

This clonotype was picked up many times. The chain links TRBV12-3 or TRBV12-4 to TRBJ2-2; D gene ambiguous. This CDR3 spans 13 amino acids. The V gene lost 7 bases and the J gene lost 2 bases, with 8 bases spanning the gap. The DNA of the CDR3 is TGTGCCAGCACTTTGTCCAACACCGGGGAGCTGTTTTTT. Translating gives CASTLSNTGELFF.

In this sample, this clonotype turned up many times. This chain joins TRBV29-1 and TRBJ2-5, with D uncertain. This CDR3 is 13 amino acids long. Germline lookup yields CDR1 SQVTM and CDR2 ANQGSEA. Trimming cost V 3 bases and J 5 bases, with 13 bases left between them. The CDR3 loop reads CSVERWETETQYF. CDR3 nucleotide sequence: TGCAGCGTTGAGAGGTGGGAAACGGAGACCCAGTACTTC.

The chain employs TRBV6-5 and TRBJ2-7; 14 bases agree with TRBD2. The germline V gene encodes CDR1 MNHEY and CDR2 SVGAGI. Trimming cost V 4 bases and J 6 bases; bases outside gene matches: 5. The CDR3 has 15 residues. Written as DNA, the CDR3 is TGTGCCAGCAGTTGGGGACTAGCGGGAGTAGGCGAGCAGTACTTC. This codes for CASSWGLAGVGEQYF.

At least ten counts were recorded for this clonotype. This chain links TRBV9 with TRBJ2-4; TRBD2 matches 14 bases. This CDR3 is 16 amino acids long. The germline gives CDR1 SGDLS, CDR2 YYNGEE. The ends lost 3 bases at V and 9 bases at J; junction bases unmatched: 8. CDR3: CASSAGTSGSWGIQYF. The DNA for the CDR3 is TGTGCCAGCAGCGCTGGGACTAGCGGGAGTTGGGGCATTCAGTACTTC.

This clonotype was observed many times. The CDR3 loop is CASSIGSGGTYEQYF. CDR3 DNA sequence: TGTGCCAGTAGTATTGGTAGCGGGGGAACCTACGAGCAGTACTTC. V and J are TRBV19 and TRBJ2-7; 9 nucleotides agree with TRBD2. The junction had 5 bases not matched to a gene; V was cut back by 3 bases and J by 2 bases. The CDR3 sequence is 15 residues long. Per germline, CDR1 LNHDA and CDR2 SQIVND (reference sequence).

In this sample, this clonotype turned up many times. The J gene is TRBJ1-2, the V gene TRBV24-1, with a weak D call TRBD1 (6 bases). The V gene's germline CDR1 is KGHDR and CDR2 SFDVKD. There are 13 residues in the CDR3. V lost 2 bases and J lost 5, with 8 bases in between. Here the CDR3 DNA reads TGTGCCACCAGTGATTATACAGGGTATGGCTACACCTTC. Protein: CATSDYTGYGYTF.

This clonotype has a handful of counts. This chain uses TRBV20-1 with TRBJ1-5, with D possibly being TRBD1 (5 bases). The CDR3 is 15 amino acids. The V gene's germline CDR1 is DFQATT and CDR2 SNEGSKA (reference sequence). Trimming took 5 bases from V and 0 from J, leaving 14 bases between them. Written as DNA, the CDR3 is TGCAGTGCTGGGGAAGACAGCTATAGCAATCAGCCCCAGCATTTT. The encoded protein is CSAGEDSYSNQPQHF.

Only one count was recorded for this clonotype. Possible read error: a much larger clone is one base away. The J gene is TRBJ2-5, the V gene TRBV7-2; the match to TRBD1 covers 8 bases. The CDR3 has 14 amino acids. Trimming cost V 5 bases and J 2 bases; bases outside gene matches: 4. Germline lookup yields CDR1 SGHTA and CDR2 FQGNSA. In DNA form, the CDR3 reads TGTACCAGCAGCCCGGACAGGGCGCAAGAGACCCAGTACTTC. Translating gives CTSSPDRAQETQYF.

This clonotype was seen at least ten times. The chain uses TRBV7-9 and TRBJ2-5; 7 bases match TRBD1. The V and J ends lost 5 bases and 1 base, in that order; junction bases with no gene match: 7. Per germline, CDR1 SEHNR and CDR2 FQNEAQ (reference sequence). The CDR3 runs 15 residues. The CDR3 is CASSQTGTVQETQYF. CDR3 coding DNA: TGTGCCAGCAGCCAGACCGGGACAGTCCAAGAGACCCAGTACTTC.

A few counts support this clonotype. CDR3 bases: TGTGCCAGCTCACCACGGAGGGCGGCCGAGCAGTTCTTC. Translating gives CASSPRRAAEQFF. This sequence joins TRBV18 and TRBJ2-1, with a possible D match to TRBD2 (6 bases). The CDR3 length is 13 residues. V shed 1 base and J shed 10 bases, with 11 bases lying between them. Germline loops: CDR1 KGHSH, CDR2 LQKENI.

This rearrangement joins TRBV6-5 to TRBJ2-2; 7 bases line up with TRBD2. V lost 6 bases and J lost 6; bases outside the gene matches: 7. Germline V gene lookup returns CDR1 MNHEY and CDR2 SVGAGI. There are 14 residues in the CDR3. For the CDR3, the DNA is TGTGCCAGCAGGCGTGGCGGGAGCGCCGGGGAGCTGTTTTTT. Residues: CASRRGGSAGELFF.